This T cell receptor (beta chain) comes out of a study of blood T cell repertoires in COVID-19. Background on the study: Acute-phase and convalescent COVID-19 samples originated in the United States, Italy and Spain. Sample material is recorded as cDNA or gDNA derived from T cells, B-cell-depleted T cells, or PBMCs.

Original processing methods: Reference gene primers were amplified, and this amplification served to estimate nucleated cell counts. TCRdb's copy holds only in-frame clones and misses some; the assay was immunoSEQ multiplex PCR. V and J calls and clone size follow that table, whereas D and trimming were derived from the DNA. Here the sample spans over 85,000 clones, roughly 84% being singletons. Seattle patients were enrolled during active infection and followed longitudinally. Sequencing was performed on peripheral blood. The receptor was derived from a woman at least 80 years old with COVID-19, enrolled during active disease.

The CDR3 loop reads CASSLEARLAGGGEQFF. The CDR3 nucleotides read TGTGCCAGCAGCTTAGAGGCGCGTCTAGCGGGGGGAGGCGAGCAGTTCTTC. The genes are TRBV7-2 and TRBJ2-1, with TRBD2 identical over 11 bases. The germline V gene encodes CDR1 SGHTA and CDR2 FQGNSA. The CDR3 has 17 residues. Trimming at V came to 1 base and at J to 10 bases, leaving 12 bases not matched to a gene.